The 13 T cell receptor beta chains below were found in one sample sequenced in a study of T-cell reconstitution after alpha-beta-depleted transplantation in children. TCRbeta library preparation incorporated unique molecular identifiers. TCRdb passed the PCR reads through MiXCR, listing each CDR3 protein once. The sample lists 380,000 or so distinct CDR3 sequences, about 14% occurring once. The sequencing here drew on PBMCs, taken from the stem cell graft. These receptors were taken from a human donor who donated a stem cell graft to a child with Fanconi anemia.

This clonotype was picked up a small number of times. This chain uses TRBV30 with TRBJ1-5; D not resolved. The V end was cut by 3 bases, the J end by 3 bases, with 15 bases between. The CDR3 loop spans 15 amino acids. Germline V gene data show CDR1 as GTSNPN and CDR2 as SVGIG (reference sequence). The CDR3 loop reads CAWSDPGDPNQPQHF. The CDR3 DNA is TGTGCCTGGAGCGATCCCGGGGATCCCAATCAGCCCCAGCATTTT.

This clonotype showed up just a few times. This chain connects TRBV3-1 to TRBJ2-1, with 14 nucleotides matching TRBD2. Germline trimming cut 4 bases from V and 9 bases from J; bases unmatched to any gene: 8. Per germline, CDR1 LGHDT and CDR2 YNNKEL (reference sequence). This CDR3 spans 16 amino acids. In DNA form, the CDR3 reads TGTGCCAGCAGCCTACTGACTAGCGGGGGGGCGACTGAGCAGTTCTTC. Residues: CASSLLTSGGATEQFF.

This clonotype was seen repeatedly, ten times or more. This chain uses TRBV20-1 with TRBJ1-1; D is unclear. Germline V lookup: CDR1 DFQATT, CDR2 SNEGSKA (reference sequence). This CDR3 contains 15 residues. V shed 0 bases and J shed 0 bases, with 11 bases lying between them. CDR3 amino acids: CSARDLSSLNTEAFF. The CDR3 DNA is TGCAGTGCTAGAGATCTGTCATCACTGAACACTGAAGCTTTCTTT.

The V and J genes are TRBV5-1 and TRBJ2-5; 10 positions match TRBD2. There are 15 residues in the CDR3. CDR1 SGHRS and CDR2 YFSETQ come from the germline V gene. V was clipped by 7 bases and J by 1 base; unmatched bases: 7. Here the CDR3 DNA reads TGCGCCAGCGGCCGTAGCGGGGGGACCCAAGAGACCCAGTACTTC. It translates to CASGRSGGTQETQYF.

This clonotype was seen only a few times. The chain couples TRBV7-9 to TRBJ1-5, with unresolved D. Germline assignment: CDR1 SEHNR and CDR2 FQNEAQ (reference sequence). The ends were cut back, 4 bases at V and 9 bases at J, with 13 bases in the middle. This CDR3 contains 13 residues. CDR3 nucleotide sequence: TGTGCCAGCAGCTCAGCCAGTGGATGGCCCCAGCATTTT. Translation gives CASSSASGWPQHF.

This sequence joins TRBV6-5 and TRBJ1-2, with D perhaps TRBD1 (6 bases). Germline CDR1 MNHEY, CDR2 SVGAGI. The CDR3 is made up of 16 amino acids. Trimming pared 0 bases from V and 6 bases from J, leaving 17 bases between. This CDR3 reads CASSYSINLQGNGYTF. As DNA, the CDR3 is TGTGCCAGCAGTTACTCGATAAATCTGCAGGGGAATGGCTACACCTTC.

This clonotype came up a few times. The chain couples TRBV20-1 to TRBJ2-2; TRBD2 agrees at 7 bases. The CDR3 has 17 amino acids. J lost 0 bases, V lost 0 bases, and 7 bases had no gene match. Germline V gene lookup returns CDR1 DFQATT and CDR2 SNEGSKA (reference sequence). In DNA, the CDR3 is TGCAGTGCTAGAGATCAGGCTAGCGGATCGAACACCGGGGAGCTGTTTTTT. The encoded protein is CSARDQASGSNTGELFF.

CDR3 bases: TGTGCCAGCAGTTCGCCAAGGGAAAAACTGTTTTTT. Translated, it gives CASSSPREKLFF. This rearrangement joins TRBV12-3 or TRBV12-4 to TRBJ1-4, with unresolved D. The V end lost 4 bases, the J end lost 8 bases, and 8 bases lay between the germline ends. This CDR3 region has 12 residues.

CDR3 nucleotides: TGTGCCAGCAGGGGACAGCCCAAGGAGACCCAGTACTTC. This translates into CASRGQPKETQYF. The V call is TRBV2, the J call TRBJ2-5, with TRBD1 matching over 7 bases. The CDR3 has 13 amino acids. From germline, CDR1 is SNHLY and CDR2 FYNNEI. The J segment lost 5 bases and the V segment lost 6 bases, leaving 6 bases of the junction unmatched. The variable domain in full, completed from reference TRBV2 and TRBJ2-5, reads EPEVTQTPSHQVTQMGQEVILRCVPISNHLYFYWYRQILGQKVEFLVSFYNNEISEKSEIFDDQFSVERPDGSNFTLKIRSTKLEDSAMYFCASRGQPKETQYFGPGTRLLVL.

The rearrangement links TRBV12-3 or TRBV12-4 to TRBJ2-5; possible D gene TRBD1, 6 bases. The CDR3 loop spans 16 amino acids. V lost 0 bases to trimming and J lost 5 bases, with 16 bases between them. The CDR3 here is CASSLALAQGWETQYF. The CDR3 DNA reads as TGTGCCAGCAGTTTAGCGTTGGCACAGGGATGGGAGACCCAGTACTTC.

Points on this clonotype: An end of the junction does not agree with germline; a read error may underlie this. The J gene is TRBJ2-7, the V gene TRBV4-2, with 7 positions matching TRBD1. The CDR3 contains 15 residues. Germline values: CDR1 LGHNA, CDR2 YNFKEQ. The CDR3 spells CASSQDAGGGYDQYF. The CDR3 DNA sequence: TGTGCCAGCAGCCAAGACGCAGGGGGTGGGTACGATCAGTACTTC.

This clonotype came up many times. The rearrangement uses TRBV10-3 and TRBJ2-3, with D perhaps given as TRBD1 or TRBD2 (5 bases each). The germline V gene encodes CDR1 ENHRY and CDR2 SYGVKD. Trimming pared 2 bases from V and 6 bases from J, leaving 15 bases between. The CDR3 spans 15 residues. The CDR3 DNA reads TGTGCCATCAGTGAGGAAGGGACGACCTCTGATACGCAGTATTTT. This encodes CAISEEGTTSDTQYF.

This clonotype came up a few times. The rearrangement links TRBV28 to TRBJ2-1; D tentatively fits TRBD1 or TRBD2 (5 bases each). Trimming stripped 4 bases from V and 7 bases from J, with 8 bases between. Looked up from germline, CDR1 is MDHEN and CDR2 is SYDVKM. The CDR3 is 12 residues long. The CDR3 reads CASSWGWNEQFF. The CDR3 nucleotides are TGTGCCAGCAGTTGGGGGTGGAATGAGCAGTTCTTC.